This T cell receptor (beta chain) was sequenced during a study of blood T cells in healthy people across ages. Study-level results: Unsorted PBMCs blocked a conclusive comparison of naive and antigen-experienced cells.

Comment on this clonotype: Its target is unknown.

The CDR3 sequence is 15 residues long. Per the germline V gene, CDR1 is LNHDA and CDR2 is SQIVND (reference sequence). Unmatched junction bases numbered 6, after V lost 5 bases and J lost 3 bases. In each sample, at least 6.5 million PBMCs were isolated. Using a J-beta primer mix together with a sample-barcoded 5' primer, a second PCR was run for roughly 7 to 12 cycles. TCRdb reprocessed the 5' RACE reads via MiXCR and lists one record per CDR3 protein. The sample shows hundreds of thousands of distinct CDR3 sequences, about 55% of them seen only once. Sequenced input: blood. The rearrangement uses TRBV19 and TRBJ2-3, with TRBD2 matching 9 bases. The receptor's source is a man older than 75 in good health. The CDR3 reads CASSQAGGKTDTQYF. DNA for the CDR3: TGTGCCAGTAGTCAGGCGGGAGGGAAGACAGATACGCAGTATTTT.